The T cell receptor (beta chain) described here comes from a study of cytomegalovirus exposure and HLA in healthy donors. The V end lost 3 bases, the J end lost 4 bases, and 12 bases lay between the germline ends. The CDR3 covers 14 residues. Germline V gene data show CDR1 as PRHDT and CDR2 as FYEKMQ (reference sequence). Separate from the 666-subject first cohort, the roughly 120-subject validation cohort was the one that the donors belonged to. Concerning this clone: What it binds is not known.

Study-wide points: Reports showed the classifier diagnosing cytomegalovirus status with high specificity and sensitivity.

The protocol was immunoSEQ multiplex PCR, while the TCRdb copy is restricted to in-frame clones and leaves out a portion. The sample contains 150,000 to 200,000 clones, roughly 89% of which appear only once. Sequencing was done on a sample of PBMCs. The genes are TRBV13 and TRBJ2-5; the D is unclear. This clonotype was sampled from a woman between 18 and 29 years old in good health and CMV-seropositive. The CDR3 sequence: CASSFSPNGETQYF. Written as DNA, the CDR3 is TGTGCCAGCAGCTTCTCCCCGAACGGAGAGACCCAGTACTTC.